This T cell receptor (beta chain) appears in the sequencing data of a study of naive and memory T cell subsets. Ligated cDNA underwent four rounds of PCR with nested alpha and beta constant region primers and SP2. MiXCR, run by TCRdb on the 5' RACE reads, gives a single entry per CDR3 protein. The table has more than 50,000 distinct CDR3 sequences, under 8.5% seen once. A UMI-containing oligonucleotide was joined by 3' ligation to the TCR cDNA template. CDR3 length: 14 residues. Germline V gene sequence: CDR1 LNHDA, CDR2 SQIVND (reference sequence). V shed 7 bases and J 4 bases; nucleotides not matched to a gene: 6.

The chain combines TRBV19 with TRBJ1-1; 10 bases align to TRBD1. The receptor was isolated from a male donor in good health. Written as DNA, the CDR3 is TGTGCCAGTATCAGGGGACAGGGGACCACTGAAGCTTTCTTT. Protein product: CASIRGQGTTEAFF. Full variable domain (rest looked up from reference TRBV19 and TRBJ1-1): DGGITQSPKYLFRKEGQNVTLSCEQNLNHDAMYWYRQDPGQGLRLIYYSQIVNDFQKGDIAEGYSVSREKKESFPLTVTSAQKNPTAFYLCASIRGQGTTEAFFGQGTRLTVV.